The 17 T cell receptor beta chains presented below share a single source sample, sequenced in a study of cytomegalovirus exposure and HLA in healthy donors. The PCR employed 60 Vbeta primers together with 13 Jbeta primers. The protocol was immunoSEQ multiplex PCR, while the TCRdb copy is restricted to in-frame clones and leaves out a portion. The sample consists of some 140,000 clones, approximately 80% of them appearing once. Sequencing was carried out using PBMCs. Every receptor here comes from a woman aged 40 to 55 in good health and CMV-seronegative.

This chain connects TRBV6-5 to TRBJ2-7, with D maybe TRBD1 (5 bases). CDR3 length equals 15 residues. The germline CDR1 and CDR2 sequences are MNHEY and SVGAGI. V was pared by 2 bases and J by 3 bases, with 14 bases between. CDR3 DNA sequence: TGTGCCAGCAGTTACGACTCCGGGCAGGGCTACGAGCAGTACTTC. It is translated as CASSYDSGQGYEQYF.

J is TRBJ2-3 and V is TRBV7-9; 12 nucleotides match TRBD2. The J segment lost 6 bases and the V segment lost 5 bases, leaving 6 bases of the junction unmatched. CDR1 is SEHNR and CDR2 is FQNEAQ in the germline V gene (reference sequence). The CDR3 is made up of 15 amino acids. CDR3 nucleotide sequence: TGTGCCAGCAGCCCCCTAGCGGGAGGGCTTGATACGCAGTATTTT. Translating gives CASSPLAGGLDTQYF.

The table lists this clone with a count of one. The chain uses TRBV2 and TRBJ2-7; 13 bases align to TRBD2. The trim removed 6 bases at V and 6 bases at J, leaving 11 bases unmatched. The CDR3 is made up of 16 amino acids. Germline-derived CDR1 and CDR2 are SNHLY and FYNNEI. The CDR3 region is CASRTGLAGTPGEQYF. Here the CDR3 DNA reads TGTGCCAGCAGGACGGGACTAGCGGGGACCCCTGGCGAGCAGTACTTC.

In DNA form, the CDR3 reads TGTGCCTGGAGTCTTCGACAGGGCCCTAATGAAAAACTGTTTTTT. Encoded protein: CAWSLRQGPNEKLFF. This sequence joins TRBV30 and TRBJ1-4; 7 bases fit TRBD1. The CDR3 consists of 15 residues. Germline trimming cut 2 bases from V and 3 bases from J; bases unmatched to any gene: 6. Germline loops: CDR1 GTSNPN, CDR2 SVGIG (reference sequence).

This chain links TRBV29-1 with TRBJ1-2, with D unresolved. Germline assignment: CDR1 SQVTM and CDR2 ANQGSEA. The CDR3 has 12 amino acids. V lost 5 bases to trimming and J lost 6 bases, with 13 bases between them. This chain's CDR3 is CSVMEADNGYTF. The CDR3 DNA reads as TGCAGCGTTATGGAGGCAGACAATGGCTACACCTTC.

This chain links TRBV7-2 with TRBJ2-4, with D possibly being TRBD2 (5 bases). Germline assignment: CDR1 SGHTA and CDR2 FQGNSA. Trimming removed 1 base from V and 5 bases from J, with 9 bases in between. The CDR3 runs 14 residues. As DNA, the CDR3 is TGTGCCAGCAGCTTAGGCCCAGCGGAAAACATTCAGTACTTC. Encoded protein: CASSLGPAENIQYF.

The sample holds one count of this clone. J is TRBJ2-2 and V is TRBV5-1, with TRBD2 matching 13 bases. Unmatched junction bases numbered 10, after V lost 4 bases and J lost 4 bases. Germline V gene sequence: CDR1 SGHRS, CDR2 YFSETQ. The CDR3 sequence is 18 residues long. CDR3 protein: CASSRRTSGSVVTGELFF. For the CDR3, the DNA is TGCGCCAGCAGCAGAAGGACTAGCGGGAGCGTGGTCACCGGGGAGCTGTTTTTT.

The V gene is TRBV5-1, the J gene TRBJ2-1, with 15 bases matching TRBD2. The V and J ends lost 4 bases and 4 bases, in that order; junction bases with no gene match: 6. The germline CDR1 and CDR2 sequences are SGHRS and YFSETQ. CDR3 length: 17 residues. CDR3 in DNA: TGCGCCAGCAGCCCGATGGGACTAGCGGGGGGATACAATGAGCAGTTCTTC. Amino acids: CASSPMGLAGGYNEQFF.

This chain connects TRBV28 to TRBJ2-1; 9 positions match TRBD2. V trimming: 4 bases; J trimming: 0 bases; junction bases outside the gene matches: 10. CDR1 is MDHEN, CDR2 SYDVKM, per germline. There are 18 residues in the CDR3. This chain's CDR3 is CASSSSGRPSSSYNEQFF. In DNA form, the CDR3 reads TGTGCCAGCAGTTCCAGCGGGAGGCCATCAAGCTCCTACAATGAGCAGTTCTTC.

The genes are TRBV5-1 and TRBJ2-7; the match to TRBD2 covers 7 bases. Germline V lookup: CDR1 SGHRS, CDR2 YFSETQ. CDR3 length: 20 amino acids. Germline trimming cut 6 bases from V and 4 bases from J; bases unmatched to any gene: 28. For the CDR3, the DNA is TGCGCCAGCAACCCCAAGGCCCCCGCGGGGTTGGCGGGAGACTCATACGAGCAGTACTTC. Translating it yields CASNPKAPAGLAGDSYEQYF.

V and J are TRBV2 and TRBJ1-2; D gene unclear. The germline gives CDR1 SNHLY, CDR2 FYNNEI. V was clipped by 1 base and J by 6 bases, with 12 bases between them. The CDR3 covers 14 residues. The CDR3 nucleotides read TGTGCCAGCAGTGAAGAGGGAGGCCTTGATGGCTACACCTTC. Its translation is CASSEEGGLDGYTF.

The rearrangement joins TRBV2 to TRBJ1-3; unclear D gene. The CDR3 has 13 amino acids. V lost 1 base to trimming and J lost 9 bases, with 10 bases between them. Germline CDR1 is SNHLY and CDR2 is FYNNEI. Here the CDR3 DNA reads TGTGCCAGCAGTGAAGAAGTGGAGGCCACCATATATTTT. This gives the protein CASSEEVEATIYF.

V and J are TRBV5-4 and TRBJ1-1; D is uncertain. CDR1 and CDR2 from the germline V gene are SGHNT and YYREEE (reference sequence). The CDR3 extends over 11 amino acids. V was cut by 4 bases and J by 2 bases, with 3 bases left in between. The CDR3, as DNA: TGTGCCAGCAGCGTAAACACTGAAGCTTTCTTT. Translation: CASSVNTEAFF.

The V gene is TRBV27, the J gene TRBJ2-2, with D possibly TRBD1 on 6 matching bases. The CDR3 runs 18 residues. Trimming removed 4 bases at V and 1 base at J, with 19 bases between. Germline loops: CDR1 MNHEY, CDR2 SMNVEV (reference sequence). CDR3 region: CASSYSTPGTLNTGELFF. CDR3 DNA sequence: TGTGCCAGCAGTTACTCCACCCCGGGGACATTGAACACCGGGGAGCTGTTTTTT.

The chain links TRBV28 to TRBJ1-3; D uncertain. Germline V gene sequence: CDR1 MDHEN, CDR2 SYDVKM. V lost 7 bases and J lost 15, with 22 bases in between. The CDR3 is 13 amino acids. The CDR3 spells CASTDPRVTAQYF. CDR3 nucleotides: TGTGCCAGCACCGACCCTCGGGTAACTGCTCAATATTTT.

V is TRBV6-5 and J is TRBJ1-6; no clear D. The CDR3 runs to 14 residues. CDR1 is MNHEY and CDR2 is SVGAGI in the germline V gene. V lost 7 bases and J lost 0, with 7 bases in between. The CDR3: CASMYSSYNSPLHF. CDR3 DNA sequence: TGTGCCAGCATGTATAGCTCCTATAATTCACCCCTCCACTTT.

As regards this clone: At one end, the junction sequence differs from germline, possibly due to a read error. The chain carries TRBV11-3 and TRBJ1-1; D is ambiguous. Germline V gives CDR1 SGHNT, CDR2 YENEEA. This CDR3 is 13 amino acids long. The CDR3 sequence is CASSLDFPSEAFF. DNA of the CDR3: TGTGCCAGCAGCTTAGACTTCCCATCTGAAGCCTTCTTT.